These T cell receptor beta chains were read from a single sample in a study of tissue T cells after allogeneic stem cell transplantation. Profiled with immunoSEQ multiplex PCR; TCRdb holds only in-frame clones, not every one. This table has 9,500 to 15,000 clones, 70% appearing once. The material was tissue from the right colon, obtained at autopsy. Every receptor here comes from a woman between 18 and 49 years old with breast cancer. The CDR3 runs from the conserved cysteine through the conserved F or W.

V	J	length	CDR3
TRBV4-2	TRBJ2-7	16	CASSQVVGTTGYEQYF
TRBV5-4	TRBJ2-7	16	CASSGGRGGPPGEQYF
TRBV5-1	TRBJ2-2	14	CASSLGSATGELFF
TRBV29-1	TRBJ2-4	15	CSAEDRRRSKNIQYF
TRBV7-3	TRBJ2-7	15	CASSGKGQGFDEQYF
TRBV6-5	TRBJ1-6	14	CASSSRGRDSPLHF
TRBV6-5	TRBJ2-4	14	CASSPRGGKNIQYF
TRBV14	TRBJ2-1	17	CASKGIAGSVYEGEQFF
TRBV19	TRBJ2-1	16	CASTSPRAQGHNEQFF
TRBV6-5	TRBJ2-3	14	CASRRGLGGDTQYF
TRBV5-5	TRBJ2-3	13	CASSLAPPDTQYF
TRBV25-1	TRBJ1-1	15	CASSEYPAGNTEAFF
TRBV4-2	TRBJ2-1	16	CASSQEEASGGTEQFF
TRBV9	TRBJ1-5	14	CASSPGLNNQPQHF
TRBV5-5	TRBJ1-5	15	CASSETGRYNQPQHF
TRBV30	TRBJ1-6	16	CAWRGTGMGYNSPLHF
TRBV11-2	TRBJ2-3	16	CASRSLAGTSTDTQYF
TRBV4-2	TRBJ2-2	17	CASSQLGGGRGTGELFF
TRBV6-4	TRBJ2-1	13	CASSAEGDGEQFF
TRBV10-3	TRBJ2-7	16	CAISGSPSGSTYEQYF
TRBV29-1	TRBJ2-7	13	CSVGSVVQYEQYF
TRBV30	TRBJ1-4	13	CACTGTPREKLFF
TRBV11-1	TRBJ1-5	13	CASSFNVNQPQHF
TRBV18	TRBJ2-7	14	CASSPFGGQDEQYF
TRBV9	TRBJ2-1	13	CASSVTGRNEQFF
TRBV2	TRBJ2-7	12	CASSENPGQGRF
TRBV18	TRBJ2-2	19	CASSREGLAGLANTGELFF
TRBV9	TRBJ1-5	15	CASSAGATGDQPQHF
TRBV28	TRBJ1-3	15	CASSSQGARGNTIYF
TRBV3-1/TRBV3-2	TRBJ1-2	14	CASSQQQSFYGYTF
TRBV5-1	TRBJ2-3	19	CASSKTPGQGTSGTDTQYF
TRBV28	TRBJ1-4	15	CASSLRQGAREKLFF
TRBV7-9	TRBJ2-7	13	CASSPRRGHEQYF
TRBV30	TRBJ2-1	17	CAWSRGYGGDLTNEQFF
TRBV7-9	TRBJ2-3	14	CASSLEIRADTQYF
TRBV4-3	TRBJ2-5	17	CASSQGLAGDSVETQYF
TRBV28	TRBJ1-1	11	CASSLTRDRVF
TRBV7-9	TRBJ2-5	13	CASSEDVQETQYF
TRBV4-3	TRBJ2-7	17	CASSQDLPGRGSYEQYF
TRBV19	TRBJ2-2	16	CASSISRRLNTGELFF
TRBV7-8	TRBJ1-2	13	CASSPRLGHGYTF
TRBV7-2	TRBJ1-3	13	CASSPDRASTIYF
TRBV28	TRBJ1-5	13	CASSRTVNQPQHF
TRBV25-1	TRBJ1-2	12	CASSEWGVGYTF
TRBV5-5	TRBJ2-5	15	CASSPMGESQETQYF
TRBV5-5	TRBJ1-2	15	CASSLGQSKNYGYTF
TRBV28	TRBJ1-1	16	CASSLDPDRANTEAFF
TRBV5-1	TRBJ1-1	15	CASSLTPQDGTEAFF
TRBV11-3	TRBJ2-4	15	CASSPSGGPKNIQYF
TRBV6-5	TRBJ2-1	12	CASSYGTSGEFF
TRBV20-1	TRBJ2-4	14	CSASSDIMEDIQYF
TRBV5-4	TRBJ2-5	15	CASSRGGQGQETQYF
TRBV7-2	TRBJ1-1	14	CASSPQGWVGEAFF
TRBV11-2	TRBJ2-3	18	CASSFELWGGTSTDTQYF
TRBV30	TRBJ2-2	19	CAWSKFAGAFIGTTGELFF
TRBV6-2/TRBV6-3	TRBJ2-5	17	CASSYVSKGLYQETQYF
TRBV30	TRBJ1-1	14	CAWSVIGFNTEAFF